These 26 T cell receptor beta chains share one sample of origin, sequenced in a study of T cells in Graves' hyperthyroidism and ophthalmopathy. RNA transcripts gave rise to amplified TCR beta CDR3 regions. The TCR CDR3 first-round RT-PCR relied on the HTBI primer set. MiXCR, run by TCRdb on the multiplex PCR reads, gives a single entry per CDR3 protein. The sample contains about 530,000 distinct CDR3 sequences, about 15% of which appear only once. The sample consisted of blood. Receptors originate from a woman under 30 with Graves' ophthalmopathy.

This clonotype was seen a handful of times. In DNA form, the CDR3 reads TGCGCCAGCAGCCCCATCCTACAGTCCATTAGCACAGATACGCAGTATTTT. This sequence encodes CASSPILQSISTDTQYF. The rearrangement links TRBV4-1 to TRBJ2-3; no clear D gene. The CDR3 covers 17 residues. The V end was cut by 4 bases, the J end by 0 bases, with 17 bases between. The germline V gene encodes CDR1 MGHRA and CDR2 YSYEKL.

This clonotype appeared a few times. The chain combines TRBV6-1 with TRBJ2-5, with D perhaps given as TRBD1 or TRBD2 (5 bases each). The length of the CDR3 is 15 residues. The V and J ends lost 6 bases and 0 bases respectively, with 14 bases between them. Germline loops: CDR1 MNHNS, CDR2 SASEGT. CDR3 sequence (DNA): TGTGCCAGCAGGGTCGTAGCGACAGACCAAGAGACCCAGTACTTC. Amino acids: CASRVVATDQETQYF.

This clonotype was detected ten times or more. The CDR3 sequence: CASSRGFTEAFF. The DNA for the CDR3 is TGTGCCAGCAGCCGGGGGTTCACTGAAGCTTTCTTT. The chain links TRBV3-1 to TRBJ1-1; D is perhaps TRBD1 (5 bases). The CDR3 has 12 amino acids. Germline V lookup: CDR1 LGHDT, CDR2 YNNKEL (reference sequence). V shed 4 bases and J shed 4 bases, with 7 bases lying between them.

Ten or more counts support this clonotype. The chain has TRBV29-1 and TRBJ1-2; 8 nucleotides align to TRBD1. CDR3 length: 14 amino acids. V lost 4 bases, J lost 8 bases, and 12 bases stayed unmatched. CDR1 is SQVTM, CDR2 ANQGSEA, per germline. CDR3: CSVGWGQGARGYTF. DNA of the CDR3: TGCAGCGTTGGCTGGGGCCAGGGGGCCCGGGGCTACACCTTC.

This chain joins TRBV28 and TRBJ1-2, with 8 nucleotides matching TRBD1. The CDR3 loop spans 14 amino acids. Germline V gene lookup returns CDR1 MDHEN and CDR2 SYDVKM. Trimming removed 6 bases from V and 2 bases from J; junction bases left unmatched: 5. CDR3 sequence: CASSPRGPNYGYTF. Written as DNA, the CDR3 is TGTGCCAGCAGCCCCAGGGGGCCCAACTATGGCTACACCTTC.

The table lists this clonotype with many counts. This rearrangement joins TRBV2 to TRBJ1-2, with 9 bases that match TRBD1. The V segment lost 6 bases and the J segment 7 bases; nucleotides outside the gene matches: 6. Germline values: CDR1 SNHLY, CDR2 FYNNEI. The CDR3 extends over 13 amino acids. CDR3 region: CASRGQGGGGYTF. CDR3 nucleotides: TGTGCCAGCAGGGGACAGGGAGGGGGTGGCTACACCTTC.

V and J are TRBV18 and TRBJ1-5; TRBD1 might be the D (6 bases). V was pared by 4 bases and J by 6 bases, with 10 bases between. Germline values: CDR1 KGHSH, CDR2 LQKENI. This CDR3 comprises 13 residues. The CDR3 nucleotides read TGTGCCAGCTCACAGGGGGTAAGTCAGCCCCAGCATTTT. This codes for CASSQGVSQPQHF. The variable domain in full, completed from reference TRBV18 and TRBJ1-5, reads NAGVMQNPRHLVRRRGQEARLRCSPMKGHSHVYWYRQLPEEGLKFMVYLQKENIIDESGMPKERFSAEFPKEGPSILRIQQVVRGDSAAYFCASSQGVSQPQHFGDGTRLSIL.

This clonotype came up a few times. The chain combines TRBV9 with TRBJ2-5, with TRBD2 identical over 7 bases. There are 15 residues in the CDR3. The V and J ends lost 2 bases and 4 bases, in that order; junction bases with no gene match: 8. Germline CDR1 SGDLS, CDR2 YYNGEE. The CDR3 bases are TGTGCCAGCAGCGTGGATACGGGAGGTGCAGAGACCCAGTACTTC. Translating it yields CASSVDTGGAETQYF.

This clonotype was recorded many times. The J gene is TRBJ2-7, the V gene TRBV6-1; D unclear. Germline V CDR1 and CDR2: MNHNS, SASEGT. The CDR3 is 15 amino acids. With 1 base removed from V and 4 bases from J, the gap between germline ends came to 14 bases. CDR3 DNA: TGTGCCAGCAGTGAAGATGGAATAGGTCTTTACGAGCAGTACTTC. Translation: CASSEDGIGLYEQYF.

This clonotype was observed a handful of times. The chain recombines TRBV4-1 with TRBJ1-5; 11 positions agree with TRBD1. This CDR3 has 19 residues. With 0 bases clipped from V and 5 bases from J, the junction kept 12 bases outside the gene matches. CDR1 MGHRA and CDR2 YSYEKL come from the germline V gene. CDR3 loop: CASSQDAYRTGGVYQPQHF. In nucleotides, the CDR3 is TGCGCCAGCAGCCAAGATGCGTACCGGACAGGGGGCGTATATCAGCCCCAGCATTTT.

This clonotype was observed a few times. The junction departs from the called germline gene at one end, perhaps through a read error. The J gene is TRBJ2-5, the V gene TRBV4-1; 8 bases line up with TRBD1. The CDR3 runs to 15 residues. Germline values: CDR1 MGHRA, CDR2 YSYEKL. CDR3 amino acids: CASTRGQVLWETQCF. CDR3 bases: TGCGCCAGCACCAGGGGACAGGTCCTTTGGGAGACCCAGTGCTTC.

The J gene is TRBJ1-2, the V gene TRBV10-3; the D gene is possibly TRBD1 (5 bases). CDR3 length: 14 amino acids. Germline V gene lookup returns CDR1 ENHRY and CDR2 SYGVKD. V was cut by 0 bases and J by 3 bases, with 8 bases left in between. CDR3 DNA: TGTGCCATCAGTGAGTCCGACAGCTACTATGGCTACACCTTC. Translated, it gives CAISESDSYYGYTF.

Ten or more counts support this clonotype. The chain recombines TRBV6-1 with TRBJ1-6; D uncertain. The CDR3 loop spans 13 amino acids. V shed 6 bases and J shed 8 bases, with 11 bases lying between them. Germline V gives CDR1 MNHNS, CDR2 SASEGT. CDR3 sequence reads: CASSGREDSPLHF. The CDR3 DNA is TGTGCCAGCAGCGGTAGGGAGGATTCACCCCTCCACTTT.

This clonotype showed up many times. This chain uses TRBV3-1 with TRBJ1-2; 7 bases are shared with TRBD1. There are 13 residues in the CDR3. V lost 0 bases, J lost 7 bases, and 2 bases stayed unmatched. The germline V gene has CDR1 LGHDT and CDR2 YNNKEL (reference sequence). The CDR3 DNA follows: TGTGCCAGCAGCCAAGACTACAGGGGTGGCTACACCTTC. This gives the protein CASSQDYRGGYTF. Variable domain in full (rest from reference TRBV3-1 and TRBJ1-2): DTAVSQTPKYLVTQMGNDKSIKCEQNLGHDTMYWYKQDSKKFLKIMFSYNNKELIINETVPNRFSPKSPDKAHLNLHINSLELGDSAVYFCASSQDYRGGYTFGSGTRLTVV.

This chain connects TRBV20-1 to TRBJ2-5, with 8 bases aligning to TRBD2. Trimming removed 3 bases from V and 2 bases from J; junction bases left unmatched: 8. CDR3 size: 15 residues. The germline V gene has CDR1 DFQATT and CDR2 SNEGSKA (reference sequence). The DNA of the CDR3 is TGCAGTGCTAGGATAGCGACTAGCGCTCAAGAGACCCAGTACTTC. Its translation: CSARIATSAQETQYF.

This clonotype was recorded a few times. V is TRBV28 and J is TRBJ1-2; D may be TRBD1 (6 bases). Germline V CDR1 and CDR2: MDHEN, SYDVKM. V was clipped by 8 bases and J by 2 bases, with 12 bases between them. The CDR3 contains 13 residues. CDR3 region: CASQSGANYGYTF. CDR3 in DNA: TGTGCCAGCCAATCGGGGGCCAACTATGGCTACACCTTC.

Notes on this clonotype: Compared with germline, one end of the junction differs, possibly owing to a read error. V usage is TRBV20-1 and J usage is TRBJ1-4; D is ambiguous. The CDR3 loop spans 13 amino acids. Germline V gene lookup returns CDR1 DFQATT and CDR2 SNEGSKA (reference sequence). In DNA, the CDR3 is TGCGGTGCTAGTCAGAGTGGACGGGAAAAACTGTTTTTT. The encoded protein is CGASQSGREKLFF.

The genes are TRBV30 and TRBJ2-1; 10 bases map to TRBD1. J gave up 4 bases and V 3 bases, and 12 bases lay outside the gene matches. The CDR3 sequence is 17 residues long. Germline CDR1 and CDR2: GTSNPN and SVGIG (reference sequence). CDR3 sequence reads: CAWRRQGAPPTYNEQFF. Written as DNA, the CDR3 is TGTGCCTGGAGACGACAGGGGGCGCCCCCGACTTACAATGAGCAGTTCTTC.

This clonotype was counted between two and nine times. CDR3 DNA: TGTGCCAGCAGTCCTCCCCACAATCAGCCCCAGCATTTT. Protein: CASSPPHNQPQHF. The chain carries TRBV6-1 and TRBJ1-5; D remains ambiguous. The length of the CDR3 is 13 residues. Germline V gives CDR1 MNHNS, CDR2 SASEGT. The germline V and J ends were trimmed by 5 bases and 3 bases, with 8 bases remaining between them.

The rearrangement links TRBV5-1 to TRBJ2-3; TRBD2 might be the D (5 bases). The V gene lost 3 bases and the J gene lost 4 bases, with 15 bases spanning the gap. From germline, CDR1 is SGHRS and CDR2 YFSETQ. This CDR3 region has 15 residues. The CDR3 DNA is TGCGCCAGCAGCTCCCCCGAAGGGCGGGCAGATACGCAGTATTTT. This translates into CASSSPEGRADTQYF. Filled out from reference TRBV5-1 and TRBJ2-3, the complete variable domain reads KAGVTQTPRYLIKTRGQQVTLSCSPISGHRSVSWYQQTPGQGLQFLFEYFSETQRNKGNFPGRFSGRQFSNSRSEMNVSTLELGDSALYLCASSSPEGRADTQYFGPGTRLTVL.

This clonotype was picked up many times. The chain joins TRBV5-5 to TRBJ1-2; 7 nucleotides agree with TRBD1. V was clipped by 5 bases and J by 2 bases; unmatched bases: 6. CDR3 length: 14 residues. Germline V gene data show CDR1 as SGHKS and CDR2 as YYEKEE (reference sequence). This CDR3 is CASRLKTGNYGYTF. In nucleotides, the CDR3 is TGTGCCAGCAGATTAAAGACAGGGAACTATGGCTACACCTTC.

This chain uses TRBV29-1 with TRBJ1-2; tentatively, D is TRBD1 (6 bases). The germline V gene has CDR1 SQVTM and CDR2 ANQGSEA. The CDR3 loop spans 14 amino acids. V was shortened by 3 bases and J by 4 bases, with 15 bases between the two germline ends. CDR3 in amino acids: CSVDPMTGLYGYTF. CDR3 sequence (DNA): TGCAGCGTTGACCCCATGACAGGCCTCTATGGCTACACCTTC. The full variable domain, in which reference TRBV29-1 and TRBJ1-2 provide the parts outside the CDR3, is SAVISQKPSRDICQRGTSLTIQCQVDSQVTMMFWYRQQPGQSLTLIATANQGSEATYESGFVIDKFPISRPNLTFSTLTVSNMSPEDSSIYLCSVDPMTGLYGYTFGSGTRLTVV.

There are a few counts of this clonotype. The V and J genes are TRBV30 and TRBJ1-5; D gene uncertain. V was clipped by 3 bases and J by 4 bases, with 10 bases between them. The CDR3 is made up of 13 amino acids. In germline, CDR1 is GTSNPN, CDR2 SVGIG (reference sequence). The CDR3 reads CAWSPGWNQPQHF. The CDR3 nucleotides are TGTGCCTGGAGCCCAGGATGGAATCAGCCCCAGCATTTT.

V and J are TRBV4-1 and TRBJ2-1; 10 nucleotides agree with TRBD2. Per germline, CDR1 MGHRA and CDR2 YSYEKL. Trimming removed 1 base from V and 7 bases from J; junction bases left unmatched: 4. The CDR3 has 15 amino acids. CDR3 in DNA: TGCGCCAGCAGCCAAGGGACTAGCGGAACGAATGAGCAGTTCTTC. It translates to CASSQGTSGTNEQFF.

The rearrangement links TRBV20-1 to TRBJ1-1; D unclear. CDR1 and CDR2 from the germline V gene are DFQATT and SNEGSKA (reference sequence). This CDR3 region has 16 residues. Trimming pared 0 bases from V and 0 bases from J, leaving 14 bases between. The CDR3 sequence is CSARDPAAPMNTEAFF. For the CDR3, the DNA is TGCAGTGCTAGAGATCCGGCAGCTCCAATGAACACTGAAGCTTTCTTT.

This clonotype was seen ten or more times. The CDR3 spells CASTPPGHNEQFF. CDR3 nucleotide sequence: TGTGCCAGCACCCCCCCGGGGCACAATGAGCAGTTCTTC. This chain uses TRBV11-2 with TRBJ2-1; D tentatively reads TRBD1 or TRBD2 (5 bases each). Trimming took 7 bases from V and 5 from J, leaving 12 bases between them. This CDR3 has 13 amino acids. The germline V gene has CDR1 SGHAT and CDR2 FQNNGV.